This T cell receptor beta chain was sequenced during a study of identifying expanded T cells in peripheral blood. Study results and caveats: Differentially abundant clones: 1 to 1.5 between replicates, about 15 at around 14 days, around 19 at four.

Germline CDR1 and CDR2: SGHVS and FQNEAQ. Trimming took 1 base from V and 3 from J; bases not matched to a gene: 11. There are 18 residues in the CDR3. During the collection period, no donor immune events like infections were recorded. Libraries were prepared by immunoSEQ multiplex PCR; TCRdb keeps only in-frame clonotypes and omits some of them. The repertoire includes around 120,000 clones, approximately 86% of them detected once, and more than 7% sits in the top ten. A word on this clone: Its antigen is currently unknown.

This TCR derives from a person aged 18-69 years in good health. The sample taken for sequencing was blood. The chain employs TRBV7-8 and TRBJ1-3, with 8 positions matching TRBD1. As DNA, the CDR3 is TGTGCCAGCAGCTTAGGTGGTCGGGGCAGGGGGCTTGGAAACACCATATATTTT. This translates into CASSLGGRGRGLGNTIYF.